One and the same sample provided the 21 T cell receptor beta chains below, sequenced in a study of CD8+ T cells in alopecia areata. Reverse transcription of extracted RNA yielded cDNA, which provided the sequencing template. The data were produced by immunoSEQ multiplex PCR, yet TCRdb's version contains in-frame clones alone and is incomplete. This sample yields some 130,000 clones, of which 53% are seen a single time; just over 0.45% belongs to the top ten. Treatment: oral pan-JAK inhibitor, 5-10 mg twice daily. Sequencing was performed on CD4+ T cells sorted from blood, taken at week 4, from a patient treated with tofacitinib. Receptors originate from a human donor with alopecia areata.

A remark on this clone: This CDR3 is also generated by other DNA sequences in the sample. In DNA form, the CDR3 reads TGTGCCTGGAGTGGACAGGGGAACACCGGGGAGCTGTTTTTT. Amino acids: CAWSGQGNTGELFF. The chain combines TRBV30 with TRBJ2-2, with 7 bases lining up with TRBD1. There are 14 residues in the CDR3. V dropped 1 base and J dropped 1; count of bases not matched to a gene: 0. CDR1 is GTSNPN and CDR2 is SVGIG in the germline V gene (reference sequence).

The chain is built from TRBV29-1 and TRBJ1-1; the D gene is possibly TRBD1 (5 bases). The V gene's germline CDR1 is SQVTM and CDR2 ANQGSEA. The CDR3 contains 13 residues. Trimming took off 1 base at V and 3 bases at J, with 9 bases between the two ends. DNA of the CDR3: TGCAGCGTTGAAGGGCAGGGCGACACTGAAGCTTTCTTT. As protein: CSVEGQGDTEAFF. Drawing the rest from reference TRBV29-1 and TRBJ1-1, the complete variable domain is SAVISQKPSRDICQRGTSLTIQCQVDSQVTMMFWYRQQPGQSLTLIATANQGSEATYESGFVIDKFPISRPNLTFSTLTVSNMSPEDSSIYLCSVEGQGDTEAFFGQGTRLTVV.

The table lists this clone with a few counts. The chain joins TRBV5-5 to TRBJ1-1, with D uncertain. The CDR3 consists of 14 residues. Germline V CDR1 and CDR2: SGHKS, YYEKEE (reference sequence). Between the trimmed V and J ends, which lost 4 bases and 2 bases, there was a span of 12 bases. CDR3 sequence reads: CASSGRRENTEAFF. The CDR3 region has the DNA TGTGCCAGCAGCGGGCGGAGGGAAAACACTGAAGCTTTCTTT.

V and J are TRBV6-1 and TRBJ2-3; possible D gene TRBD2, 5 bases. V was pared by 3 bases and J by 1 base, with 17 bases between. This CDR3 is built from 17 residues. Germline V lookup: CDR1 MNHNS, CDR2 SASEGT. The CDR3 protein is CASSDLPGGSRTDTQYF. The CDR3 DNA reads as TGTGCCAGCAGTGATCTCCCTGGTGGGAGTCGCACAGATACGCAGTATTTT.

CDR3 protein: CASNPGSSYEQYF. In nucleotides, the CDR3 is TGTGCCAGCAACCCAGGGAGCTCCTACGAGCAGTACTTC. V is TRBV2 and J is TRBJ2-7; possibly TRBD1 or TRBD2 for D (5 bases each). Germline V gives CDR1 SNHLY, CDR2 FYNNEI. Trimming removed 7 bases from V and 0 bases from J, with 10 bases in between. The CDR3 has 13 residues.

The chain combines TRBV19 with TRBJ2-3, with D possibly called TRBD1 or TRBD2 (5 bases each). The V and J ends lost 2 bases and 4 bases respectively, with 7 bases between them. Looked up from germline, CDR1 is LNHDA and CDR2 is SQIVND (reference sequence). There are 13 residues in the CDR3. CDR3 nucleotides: TGTGCCAGTAGTATAAAGGGACCAGATACGCAGTATTTT. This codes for CASSIKGPDTQYF. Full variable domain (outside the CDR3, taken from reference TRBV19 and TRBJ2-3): DGGITQSPKYLFRKEGQNVTLSCEQNLNHDAMYWYRQDPGQGLRLIYYSQIVNDFQKGDIAEGYSVSREKKESFPLTVTSAQKNPTAFYLCASSIKGPDTQYFGPGTRLTVL.

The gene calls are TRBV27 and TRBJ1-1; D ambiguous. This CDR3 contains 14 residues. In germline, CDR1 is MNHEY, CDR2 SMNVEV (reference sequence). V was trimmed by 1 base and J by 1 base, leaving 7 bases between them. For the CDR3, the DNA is TGTGCCAGCAGTTTATTACCGTCGAACACTGAAGCTTTCTTT. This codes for CASSLLPSNTEAFF.

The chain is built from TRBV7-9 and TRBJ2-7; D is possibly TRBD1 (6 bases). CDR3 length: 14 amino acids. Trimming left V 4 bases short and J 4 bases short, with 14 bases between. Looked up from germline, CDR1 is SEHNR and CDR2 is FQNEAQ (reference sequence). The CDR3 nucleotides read TGTGCCAGCAGCTCCTTAGGGGGTCCGTACGAGCAGTACTTC. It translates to CASSSLGGPYEQYF.

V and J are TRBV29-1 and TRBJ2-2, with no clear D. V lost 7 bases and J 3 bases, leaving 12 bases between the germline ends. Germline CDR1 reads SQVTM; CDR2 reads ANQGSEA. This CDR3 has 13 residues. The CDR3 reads CSGGAAHTGELFF. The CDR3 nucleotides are TGCAGCGGTGGCGCGGCACACACCGGGGAGCTGTTTTTT.

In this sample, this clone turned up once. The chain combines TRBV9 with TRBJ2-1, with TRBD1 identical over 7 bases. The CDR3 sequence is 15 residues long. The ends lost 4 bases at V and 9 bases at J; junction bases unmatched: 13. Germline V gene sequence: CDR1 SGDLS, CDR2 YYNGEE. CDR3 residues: CASSSHEGARGEQFF. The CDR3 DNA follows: TGTGCCAGCAGCTCCCACGAGGGGGCCAGAGGTGAGCAGTTCTTC.

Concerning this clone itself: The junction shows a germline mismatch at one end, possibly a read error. The CDR3, as DNA: TGTGCTAGCAGCGCATCAGCGGGAGCACACAATGAGCAGTTCTTC. It yields the protein CASSASAGAHNEQFF. The V gene is TRBV7-7, the J gene TRBJ2-1, with 8 bases fitting TRBD2. Germline-derived CDR1 and CDR2 are SSHAT and FNYEAQ (reference sequence). This CDR3 is 15 amino acids long. The full variable domain, completed using reference TRBV7-7 and TRBJ2-1, is GAGVSQSPRYKVTKRGQDVTLRCDPISSHATLYWYQQALGQGPEFLTYFNYEAQPDKSGLPSDRFSAERPEGSISTLTIQRTEQRDSAMYRCASSASAGAHNEQFFGPGTRLTVL.

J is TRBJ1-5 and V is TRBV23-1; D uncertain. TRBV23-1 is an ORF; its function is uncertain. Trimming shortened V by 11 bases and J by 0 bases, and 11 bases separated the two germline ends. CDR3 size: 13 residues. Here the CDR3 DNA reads TGCGCCGCGGGGTCTCATAGCAATCAGCCCCAGCATTTT. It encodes CAAGSHSNQPQHF.

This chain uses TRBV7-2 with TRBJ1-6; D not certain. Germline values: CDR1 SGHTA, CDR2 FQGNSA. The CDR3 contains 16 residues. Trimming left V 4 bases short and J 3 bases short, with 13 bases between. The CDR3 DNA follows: TGTGCCAGCAGCTCCCGGGTTGCCCACTATAATTCACCCCTCCACTTT. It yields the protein CASSSRVAHYNSPLHF.

DNA for the CDR3: TGTGCCGGGGAGTGGGGTACAAATCAGCCCCAGCATTTT. As protein: CAGEWGTNQPQHF. The V gene is TRBV30, the J gene TRBJ1-5; D gene unclear. This CDR3 has 13 amino acids. The V end was cut by 8 bases, the J end by 4 bases, with 15 bases between. Germline loops: CDR1 GTSNPN, CDR2 SVGIG (reference sequence).

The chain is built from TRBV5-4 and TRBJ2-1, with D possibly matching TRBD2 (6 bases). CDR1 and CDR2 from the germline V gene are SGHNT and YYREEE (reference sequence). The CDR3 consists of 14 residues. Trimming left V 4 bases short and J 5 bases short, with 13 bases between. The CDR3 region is CASSHAGSNNEQFF. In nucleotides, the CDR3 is TGTGCCAGCAGCCACGCGGGGAGCAACAATGAGCAGTTCTTC. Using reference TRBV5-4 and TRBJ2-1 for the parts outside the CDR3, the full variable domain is ETGVTQSPTHLIKTRGQQVTLRCSSQSGHNTVSWYQQALGQGPQFIFQYYREEENGRGNFPPRFSGLQFPNYSSELNVNALELDDSALYLCASSHAGSNNEQFFGPGTRLTVL.

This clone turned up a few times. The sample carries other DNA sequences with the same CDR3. CDR3 coding DNA: TGCAGCGTTGACTACAATGAGCAGTTCTTC. Amino acid sequence: CSVDYNEQFF. This sequence joins TRBV29-1 and TRBJ2-1; D gene unclear. CDR1 is SQVTM, CDR2 ANQGSEA, per germline. V was clipped by 3 bases and J by 3 bases, with 0 bases between them. This CDR3 region has 10 residues.

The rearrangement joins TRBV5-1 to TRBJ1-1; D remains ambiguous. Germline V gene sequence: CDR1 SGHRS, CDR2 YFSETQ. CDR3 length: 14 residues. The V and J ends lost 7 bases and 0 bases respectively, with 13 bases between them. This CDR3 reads CASATTTVNTEAFF. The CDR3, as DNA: TGCGCCAGCGCCACTACCACGGTGAACACTGAAGCTTTCTTT.

The CDR3 DNA is TGCGCCAGCAACGAGGGACAGGTAGAGACCCAGTACTTC. Translating it yields CASNEGQVETQYF. The chain employs TRBV5-1 and TRBJ2-5, with 8 bases lining up with TRBD1. Looked up from germline, CDR1 is SGHRS and CDR2 is YFSETQ. The CDR3 has 13 amino acids. V lost 6 bases, J lost 4 bases, and 5 bases stayed unmatched.

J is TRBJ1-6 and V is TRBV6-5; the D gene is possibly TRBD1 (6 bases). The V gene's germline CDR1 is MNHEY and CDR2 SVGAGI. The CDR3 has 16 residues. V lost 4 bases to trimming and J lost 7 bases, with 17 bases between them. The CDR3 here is CASSLSQGSTNSPLHF. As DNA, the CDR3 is TGTGCCAGCAGTTTATCCCAGGGGTCCACGAATTCACCCCTCCACTTT.

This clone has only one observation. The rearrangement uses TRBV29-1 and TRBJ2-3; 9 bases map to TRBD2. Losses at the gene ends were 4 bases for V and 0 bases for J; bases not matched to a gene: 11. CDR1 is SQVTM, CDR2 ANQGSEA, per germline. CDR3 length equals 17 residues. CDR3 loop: CSVGGAGTSRSTDTQYF. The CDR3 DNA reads TGCAGCGTTGGGGGTGCCGGGACTAGCAGGAGCACAGATACGCAGTATTTT.

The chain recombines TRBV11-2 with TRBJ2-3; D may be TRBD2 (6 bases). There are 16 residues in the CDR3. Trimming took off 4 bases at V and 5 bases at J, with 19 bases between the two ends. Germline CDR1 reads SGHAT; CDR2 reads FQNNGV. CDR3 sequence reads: CASSSRLVVSGDTQYF. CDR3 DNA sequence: TGTGCCAGCAGCTCCCGACTAGTGGTCTCGGGAGATACGCAGTATTTT.